The entry below describes one TCR beta chain. What it binds is unknown. These data originate in a study of CD8+ T cells in alopecia areata. Looking at the study overall: Severity was scored as percentage of affected scalp area in treated patients.

Study results and limitations: Elevated clonality characterized lesional scalp relative to normal scalp, particularly in alopecia totalis/universalis.

The sequencing template was cDNA reverse transcribed from extracted RNA. Sequencing used immunoSEQ multiplex PCR; TCRdb keeps in-frame clones, though not all of them. The sample lists about 190,000 clones; under 80% were seen once. Treatment in this sample: oral pan-JAK inhibitor, 5-10 mg twice daily. Lesional scalp punch biopsies and peripheral blood were collected from alopecia areata patients. The CDR3 covers 17 residues. Germline V gene lookup returns CDR1 LNHNV and CDR2 YYDKDF (reference sequence). With 1 base removed from V and 0 bases from J, the gap between germline ends came to 12 bases. This TCR came from a human donor with alopecia areata. The chain is built from TRBV15 and TRBJ1-4; D remains ambiguous. Sequenced here: CD4+ T cells sorted from blood, sampled around week 50, from a patient treated with tofacitinib. As DNA, the CDR3 is TGTGCCACCAGCAGAGGACTCGCGGGCTCAACTAATGAAAAACTGTTTTTT. It codes for CATSRGLAGSTNEKLFF.